These T cell receptor beta chains were read from a single sample in a study of cytomegalovirus exposure and HLA in healthy donors. TCRdb's copy holds only in-frame clones and misses some; the assay was immunoSEQ multiplex PCR. The sample has over 150,000 clones; the top ten hold about 0.74%. Specimen: PBMCs. These receptors were taken from a boy aged 10-17 years in good health and CMV-seronegative. Both conserved end residues are part of each CDR3. The order of the fields is J gene, D gene, V gene, CDR3 protein, CDR3 DNA. D genes are given only for firm matches.

j_gene: TRBJ1-2
d_gene: NA
v_gene: TRBV5-4
CDR3aa: CASSLGQETYGYTF
CDR3nt: TGTGCCAGCAGCTTGGGACAGGAGACATATGGCTACACCTTC

j_gene: TRBJ2-5
d_gene: NA
v_gene: TRBV5-4
CDR3aa: CASGSTDKETQYF
CDR3nt: TGTGCCAGCGGATCGACAGACAAAGAGACCCAGTACTTC

j_gene: TRBJ2-5
d_gene: NA
v_gene: TRBV2
CDR3aa: CASSDGGYF
CDR3nt: TGTGCCAGCAGTGACGGCGGATACTTC

j_gene: TRBJ2-1
d_gene: TRBD1
v_gene: TRBV13
CDR3aa: CASSVRDRAYNEQFF
CDR3nt: TGTGCCAGCAGCGTCCGGGACAGAGCTTACAATGAGCAGTTCTTC

j_gene: TRBJ1-5
d_gene: NA
v_gene: TRBV27
CDR3aa: CASSSGNQPQHF
CDR3nt: TGTGCCAGCAGTTCCGGGAATCAGCCCCAGCATTTT

j_gene: TRBJ2-7
d_gene: NA
v_gene: TRBV10-3
CDR3aa: CAIKGRQTYEQYF
CDR3nt: TGTGCCATCAAAGGACGACAGACCTACGAGCAGTACTTC

j_gene: TRBJ1-4
d_gene: NA
v_gene: TRBV5-4
CDR3aa: CASSLSQGGREKLFF
CDR3nt: TGTGCCAGCAGCTTGTCCCAGGGAGGCCGAGAAAAACTGTTTTTT

j_gene: TRBJ2-5
d_gene: NA
v_gene: TRBV7-6
CDR3aa: CASSPKERQYLGETQYF
CDR3nt: TGTGCCAGCAGCCCGAAGGAAAGACAGTATCTAGGAGAGACCCAGTACTTC

j_gene: TRBJ2-5
d_gene: NA
v_gene: TRBV5-1
CDR3aa: CASMKGRTLETQYF
CDR3nt: TGCGCCAGCATGAAGGGGCGCACACTAGAGACCCAGTACTTC

j_gene: TRBJ2-2
d_gene: TRBD2
v_gene: TRBV19
CDR3aa: CASTNPGTKSTGELFF
CDR3nt: TGTGCCAGTACCAATCCTGGGACTAAATCCACCGGGGAGCTGTTTTTT

j_gene: TRBJ1-1
d_gene: NA
v_gene: TRBV7-9
CDR3aa: CASSSTRGRAGTEAFF
CDR3nt: TGTGCCAGCAGCTCCACTCGAGGCCGGGCGGGAACTGAAGCTTTCTTT

j_gene: TRBJ2-1
d_gene: TRBD1
v_gene: TRBV5-1
CDR3aa: CASSLATGGYNEQFF
CDR3nt: TGCGCCAGCAGCTTGGCCACAGGGGGCTACAATGAGCAGTTCTTC

j_gene: TRBJ1-1
d_gene: NA
v_gene: TRBV10-3
CDR3aa: CAISEVTGNTEAFF
CDR3nt: TGTGCCATCAGTGAGGTTACGGGGAACACTGAAGCTTTCTTT

j_gene: TRBJ2-3
d_gene: NA
v_gene: TRBV6-1
CDR3aa: CASGPLPPSTDTQYF
CDR3nt: TGTGCCAGCGGGCCCCTCCCCCCCAGCACAGATACGCAGTATTTT

j_gene: TRBJ2-2
d_gene: NA
v_gene: TRBV2
CDR3aa: CASSDPTDINTGELFF
CDR3nt: TGTGCCAGCAGTGATCCGACAGATATCAACACCGGGGAGCTGTTTTTT

j_gene: TRBJ1-5
d_gene: NA
v_gene: TRBV30
CDR3aa: CACSTRGGAVNQPQHF
CDR3nt: TGTGCCTGCAGTACGCGTGGGGGGGCGGTCAATCAGCCCCAGCATTTT

j_gene: TRBJ1-6
d_gene: NA
v_gene: TRBV18
CDR3aa: CASSSSGLGNSPLHF
CDR3nt: TGTGCCAGCTCATCCTCAGGGTTGGGTAATTCACCCCTCCACTTT